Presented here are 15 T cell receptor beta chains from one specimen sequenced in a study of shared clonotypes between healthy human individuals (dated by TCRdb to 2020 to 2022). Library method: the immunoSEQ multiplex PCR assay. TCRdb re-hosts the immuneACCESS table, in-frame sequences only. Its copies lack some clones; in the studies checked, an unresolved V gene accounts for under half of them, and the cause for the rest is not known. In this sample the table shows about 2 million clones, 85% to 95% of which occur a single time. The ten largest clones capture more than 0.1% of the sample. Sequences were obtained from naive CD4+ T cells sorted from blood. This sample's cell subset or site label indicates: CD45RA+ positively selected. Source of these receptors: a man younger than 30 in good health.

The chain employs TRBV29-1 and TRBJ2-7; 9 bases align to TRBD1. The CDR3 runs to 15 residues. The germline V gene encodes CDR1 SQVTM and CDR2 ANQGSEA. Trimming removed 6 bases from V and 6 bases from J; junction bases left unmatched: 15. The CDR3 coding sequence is TGCAGCGTCGCTGCCCTGACAGGGGGTGGCCTCGAGCAGTACTTC. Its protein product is CSVAALTGGGLEQYF.

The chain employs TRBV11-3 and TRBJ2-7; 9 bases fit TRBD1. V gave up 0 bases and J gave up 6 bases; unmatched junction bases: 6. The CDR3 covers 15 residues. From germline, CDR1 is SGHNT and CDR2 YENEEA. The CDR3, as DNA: TGTGCCAGCAGCTTAGATGGGACAGGGTCAGGCGAGCAGTACTTC. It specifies CASSLDGTGSGEQYF.

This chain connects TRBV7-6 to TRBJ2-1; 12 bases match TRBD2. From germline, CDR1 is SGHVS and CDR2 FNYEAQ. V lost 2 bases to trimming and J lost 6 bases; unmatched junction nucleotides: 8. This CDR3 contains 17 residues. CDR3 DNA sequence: TGTGCCAGCAGCTTAATGGCTAGCGGGGGGGCTATCAATGAGCAGTTCTTC. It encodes CASSLMASGGAINEQFF.

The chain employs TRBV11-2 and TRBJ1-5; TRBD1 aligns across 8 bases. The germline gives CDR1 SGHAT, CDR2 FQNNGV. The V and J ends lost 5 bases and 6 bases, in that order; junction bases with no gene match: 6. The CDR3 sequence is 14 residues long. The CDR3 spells CASSPTTGVQPQHF. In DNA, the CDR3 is TGTGCCAGCAGCCCCACGACAGGGGTTCAGCCCCAGCATTTT.

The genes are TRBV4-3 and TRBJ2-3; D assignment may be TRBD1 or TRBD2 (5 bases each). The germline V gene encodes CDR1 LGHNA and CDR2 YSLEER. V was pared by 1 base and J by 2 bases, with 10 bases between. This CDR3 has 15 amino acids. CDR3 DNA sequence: TGCGCCAGCAGCCAAGCAGGGAGAACCACAGATACGCAGTATTTT. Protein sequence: CASSQAGRTTDTQYF.

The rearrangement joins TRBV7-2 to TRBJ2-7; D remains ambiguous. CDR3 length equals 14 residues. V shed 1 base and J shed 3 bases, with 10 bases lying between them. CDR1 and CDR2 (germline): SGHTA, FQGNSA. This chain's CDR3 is CASSLDRVGYEQYF. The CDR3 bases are TGTGCCAGCAGCTTAGATAGGGTCGGCTACGAGCAGTACTTC. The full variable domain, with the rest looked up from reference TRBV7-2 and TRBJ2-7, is GAGVSQSPSNKVTEKGKDVELRCDPISGHTALYWYRQSLGQGLEFLIYFQGNSAPDKSGLPSDRFSAERTGGSVSTLTIQRTQQEDSAVYLCASSLDRVGYEQYFGPGTRLTVT.

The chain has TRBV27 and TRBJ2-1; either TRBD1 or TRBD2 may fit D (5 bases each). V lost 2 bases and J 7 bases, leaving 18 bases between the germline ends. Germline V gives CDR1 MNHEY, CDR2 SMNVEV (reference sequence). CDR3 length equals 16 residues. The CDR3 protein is CASSLEAGRVGNEQFF. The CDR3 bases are TGTGCCAGCAGTTTAGAGGCAGGGCGGGTAGGGAATGAGCAGTTCTTC.

This CDR3 reads CASSQLGAGANVLTF. CDR3 nucleotide sequence: TGCGCCAGCAGCCAATTAGGGGCTGGGGCCAACGTCCTGACTTTC. The rearrangement uses TRBV4-1 and TRBJ2-6; a possible D gene is TRBD1 (5 bases). The CDR3 contains 15 residues. V was pared by 2 bases and J by 2 bases, with 7 bases between. From germline, CDR1 is MGHRA and CDR2 YSYEKL.

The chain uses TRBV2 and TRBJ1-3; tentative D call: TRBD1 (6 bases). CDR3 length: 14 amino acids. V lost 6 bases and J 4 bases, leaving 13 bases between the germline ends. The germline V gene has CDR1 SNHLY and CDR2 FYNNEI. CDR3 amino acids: CASRETGLGNTIYF. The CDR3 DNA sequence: TGTGCCAGCAGGGAGACAGGACTGGGAAACACCATATATTTT.

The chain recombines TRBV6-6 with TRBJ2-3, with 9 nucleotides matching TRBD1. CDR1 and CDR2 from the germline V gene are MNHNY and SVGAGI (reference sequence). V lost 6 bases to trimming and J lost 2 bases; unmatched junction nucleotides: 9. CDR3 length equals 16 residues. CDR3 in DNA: TGTGCCAGCAGATCCCCGACAGGGGGTTTCACAGATACGCAGTATTTT. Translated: CASRSPTGGFTDTQYF.

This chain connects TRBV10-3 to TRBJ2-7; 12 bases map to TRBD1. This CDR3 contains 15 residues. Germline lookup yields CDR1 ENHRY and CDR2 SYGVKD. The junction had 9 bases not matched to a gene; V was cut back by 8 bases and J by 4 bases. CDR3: CAISSGTGGVYEQYF. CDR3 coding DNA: TGTGCCATCTCCTCCGGGACAGGGGGCGTGTACGAGCAGTACTTC.

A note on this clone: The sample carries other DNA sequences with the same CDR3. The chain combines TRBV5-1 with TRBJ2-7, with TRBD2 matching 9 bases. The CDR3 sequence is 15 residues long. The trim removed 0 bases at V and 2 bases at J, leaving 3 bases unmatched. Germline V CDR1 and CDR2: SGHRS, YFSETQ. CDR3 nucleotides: TGCGCCAGCAGCTTGGAAGCGGGGGGTCCCTACGAGCAGTACTTC. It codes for CASSLEAGGPYEQYF.

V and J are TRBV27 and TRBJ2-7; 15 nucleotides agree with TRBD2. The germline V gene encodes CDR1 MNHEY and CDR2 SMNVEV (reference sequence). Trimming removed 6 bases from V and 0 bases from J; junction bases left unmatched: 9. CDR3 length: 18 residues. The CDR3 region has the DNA TGTGCCAGCAGCCCCGGGACTAGCGGGAGGCTCAGCTCCTACGAGCAGTACTTC. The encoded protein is CASSPGTSGRLSSYEQYF.

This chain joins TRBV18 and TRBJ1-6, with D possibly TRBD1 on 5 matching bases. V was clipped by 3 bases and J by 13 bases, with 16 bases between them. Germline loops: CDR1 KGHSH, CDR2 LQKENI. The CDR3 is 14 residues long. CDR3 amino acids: CASSPGTEPSPLHF. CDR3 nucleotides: TGTGCCAGCTCACCCGGGACCGAACCTTCTCCCCTCCACTTT. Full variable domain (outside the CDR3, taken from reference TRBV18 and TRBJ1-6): NAGVMQNPRHLVRRRGQEARLRCSPMKGHSHVYWYRQLPEEGLKFMVYLQKENIIDESGMPKERFSAEFPKEGPSILRIQQVVRGDSAAYFCASSPGTEPSPLHFGNGTRLTVT.

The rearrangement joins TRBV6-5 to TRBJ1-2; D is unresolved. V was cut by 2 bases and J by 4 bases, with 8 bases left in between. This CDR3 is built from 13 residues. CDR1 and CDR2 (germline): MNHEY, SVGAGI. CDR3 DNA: TGTGCCAGCAGTTACGACGGTTTCTATGGCTACACCTTC. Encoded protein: CASSYDGFYGYTF.